This paragraph reports one TCR beta chain. Caucasian adults living in Nashville, Tennessee, provided all samples. This specimen comes from a study of shared clonotypes between healthy human individuals. Whole-study context: The donor group consisted of a couple of women and a few men, aged 18 to 49.

Using immunoSEQ multiplex PCR, the repertoire was profiled, and TCRdb retains in-frame clones only, with some absent. The sample carries approximately 340,000 clones, around 70% recorded once. This receptor was identified in a young man in good health. Sequenced input: memory CD4+ T cells sorted from blood. Subset indicated: CD45RA-negative fraction.

CDR3 nucleotide sequence: TGTGCCAGCAGCTTAGACCTGGGACACGGGGAGCTGTTTTTT. It is translated as CASSLDLGHGELFF. The rearrangement links TRBV7-2 to TRBJ2-2; D possibly corresponds to TRBD1 (6 bases). The CDR3 has 14 residues. The ends were cut back, 1 base at V and 7 bases at J, with 10 bases in the middle. CDR1 is SGHTA, CDR2 FQGNSA, per germline.